This TCR beta chain was profiled in a study of T-cell memory formation after mild COVID-19. Regarding the study as a whole: Clones which contracted sat mainly in CM and EM if CD4+, and in EMRA if CD8+. Nothing confirmed that second-wave clones peaking on day 37 were specific for SARS-CoV-2.

5'RACE primed from the constant segment yielded TCR alpha and TCR beta cDNA libraries bearing sample barcodes and UMIs. TCRdb reprocessed the 5' RACE reads via MiXCR and lists one record per CDR3 protein. The profile shows 340,000 or so distinct CDR3 sequences, over 10% of them singletons. CDR3 length: 16 residues. The V and J ends lost 6 bases and 4 bases, in that order; junction bases with no gene match: 9. Looked up from germline, CDR1 is MNHNS and CDR2 is SASEGT. Only a few counts were recorded for this clonotype. Its antigen is unknown. The sequencing input was PBMCs or a T cell subset sorted from them (not recorded which). The sequence came from a man younger than 30 who had mild COVID-19 (a few samples of this study predate the infection). Cell type and time point are not known. The chain couples TRBV6-1 to TRBJ2-3; 11 bases match TRBD2. CDR3 DNA: TGTGCCAGCAGGGTATTCCTAGCGGGGGGCGCAGATACGCAGTATTTT. Amino acids: CASRVFLAGGADTQYF.